This record covers a single TCR beta chain. Its antigen target is currently unknown. Base quality data are lacking; no much larger clone is found one base away. Only healthy Caucasian donors were included. Three pairs of female monozygotic twins, all aged about 18 to 30 years, made up the twin cohort. Miltenyi CD45RO+ enrichment and human naive T-cell isolation kits were used to isolate memory (CD45RO+) and naive T cells from PBMC. The junction carries 8 bases between V and J, which are trimmed by 0 bases and 7 bases respectively. Via the germline V gene, CDR1 is KGHDR and CDR2 SFDVKD. Its CDR3 holds 13 amino acids, cysteine through phenylalanine. Only the CDR3 part of the read is kept: 39 bases, read in frame from the first base. These data originate in a study of identical twins (dated by TCRdb to between 2015 and 2016). About the full investigation: The study deep-sequenced TCR alpha and beta repertoires from monozygotic twins, unrelated adults of various ages and cord blood to test whether fetal clonotypes persist. Replicate twin experiments were performed at different times using different library preparation protocols to rule out contamination. Overall study results and their limits: In monozygotic twins, out-of-frame TCR alpha sharing was systematically underestimated by recombination models, although the models agreed with sharing between unrelated individuals. Conclusions relied on cross-sectional statistical analysis, since the same donors could not be followed over many years. A weaker excess of twin sharing was found in beta out-of-frame sequences because the signal-to-noise ratio was lowered by fewer shared sequences. Fewer insertions were carried by abundant cord blood beta clonotypes, a similar but weaker trend appeared in young adult naive repertoires, and no such trend appeared in memory repertoires. Zero-insertion analyses could be partly confounded by invariant T cells such as MAIT and iNKT, though diverse VJ usage argued against such confounding for most clonotypes. Out-of-frame TCR alpha sequences shared between twins showed an excess of low generation-probability sequences compared with coincidental sharing between unrelated individuals.

The library relied on 5' RACE. The listed sequencing device is Illumina HiSeq 2000. Template switching added a universal primer binding site, and the final cDNA carried a unique molecular identifier that allowed TCR cDNA molecules to be counted accurately. Specific primers in the conserved constant-segment region were used to synthesize first-strand cDNA for TCR alpha and beta chains. Each cDNA library was double barcoded, with a SMART-Mk sample barcode plus Illumina barcodes, to control for contamination. Two successive PCR steps introduced TruSeq adapter sequences along with Illumina sample barcodes. TCR alpha and beta cDNA libraries were sequenced on the Illumina HiSeq platform with custom primers. As for the authors' bioinformatics: MiGEC was used to process raw reads and extract unique molecular identifiers, and MiXCR was used to find CDR3 positions. For each individual, recombination models were inferred using an EM algorithm with the repgenHMM and IGoR tools. Shared clonotypes were analyzed with the tcR package in R, and sharing was normalized by the product of cloneset sizes. Out-of-frame nonproductive sequences were analyzed to study raw recombination free of thymic and clonal selection effects. TCRdb reran the public reads through fastp at Q25 and MiXCR, keeping productive beta chains. Duplicate CDR3 protein sequences are folded into a single record with the most common DNA and genes. It is TCRdb's table, rather than the study itself, that gives the V and J calls and clone size. This sample has about 280,000 distinct CDR3 sequences in its table, and 6.5% to 9.5% of those were observed once. The ten most abundant clones make up 2.1% of the sample.

A further study also used this sample, focusing on yellow fever vaccine responses in identical twins. The second study also describes: The authors reported that the T cell response to vaccination in identical twins appeared partly convergent and partly personalized. Focusing on identical twins, the study followed the T cell clones that responded to the vaccine, and did so with precision.

This sequence originates from a woman under 30 in good health. The V and J segments used are TRBV24-1 and TRBJ1-2; no confident D gene assignment can be made. Material for sequencing was memory (CD45RO+) T cells sorted from blood. Explained via the paper, the cell subset or site label denotes: CD45RO+ enriched T cells. This receptor has the CDR3 CATSDLKGGGYTF. The DNA sequence is given as TGTGCCACCAGTGATTTGAAGGGTGGTGGCTACACCTTC.